The 19 T cell receptor beta chains listed next were all sequenced from one sample in a study of shared clonotypes between healthy human individuals. TCRdb's copy holds only in-frame clones and misses some; the assay was immunoSEQ multiplex PCR. The table records roughly 2 million clones, around 95% of them present only once. Sequenced input: naive CD4+ T cells sorted from blood. Subset in this sample: CD45RA+ positively selected. All receptors come from a man aged 18 to 30 in good health.

The genes are TRBV30 and TRBJ1-1, with 8 bases matching TRBD1. The CDR3 contains 12 residues. Per the germline V gene, CDR1 is GTSNPN and CDR2 is SVGIG (reference sequence). Trimming took 8 bases from V and 0 from J; bases not matched to a gene: 2. The DNA for the CDR3 is TGTGCCCGGGACAGGTTGAACACTGAAGCTTTCTTT. Translation: CARDRLNTEAFF.

The chain uses TRBV6-5 and TRBJ2-1, with TRBD1 identical over 7 bases. The trim removed 5 bases at V and 2 bases at J, leaving 3 bases unmatched. The germline V gene encodes CDR1 MNHEY and CDR2 SVGAGI. This CDR3 has 14 residues. The CDR3 here is CASSQTGTYNEQFF. For the CDR3, the DNA is TGTGCCAGCAGTCAGACAGGGACCTACAATGAGCAGTTCTTC.

This clone was seen more than once but under ten times. V gene TRBV4-3 combines with J gene TRBJ1-6; a weak D match, TRBD1 (6 bases). Trimming pared 3 bases from V and 7 bases from J, leaving 16 bases between. CDR1 and CDR2 (germline): LGHNA, YSLEER. The CDR3 runs to 16 residues. The CDR3 DNA reads TGCGCCAGCAGCCAGACCTGGACAGCTAGCAATTCACCCCTCCACTTT. The encoded protein is CASSQTWTASNSPLHF.

V usage is TRBV5-1 and J usage is TRBJ2-3, with a tentative D call TRBD2 (6 bases). Deletions cut 6 bases from V and 3 bases from J, with 14 bases between. Germline V CDR1 and CDR2: SGHRS, YFSETQ. The CDR3 is made up of 14 amino acids. The CDR3 spells CASTLAEPTDTQYF. In DNA, the CDR3 is TGCGCCAGCACTTTAGCGGAGCCGACAGATACGCAGTATTTT.

The chain has TRBV5-1 and TRBJ1-2, with D perhaps TRBD1 (6 bases). Germline V CDR1 and CDR2: SGHRS, YFSETQ. The CDR3 covers 13 residues. V shed 4 bases and J shed 4 bases, with 11 bases lying between them. As DNA, the CDR3 is TGCGCCAGCAGCGTAACAGGGACCTATGGCTACACCTTC. Translated, it gives CASSVTGTYGYTF. Filled out from reference TRBV5-1 and TRBJ1-2, the complete variable domain reads KAGVTQTPRYLIKTRGQQVTLSCSPISGHRSVSWYQQTPGQGLQFLFEYFSETQRNKGNFPGRFSGRQFSNSRSEMNVSTLELGDSALYLCASSVTGTYGYTFGSGTRLTVV.

This rearrangement joins TRBV5-4 to TRBJ1-2; D gene ambiguous. Trimming took 4 bases from V and 6 from J, leaving 10 bases between them. Germline V gene data show CDR1 as SGHNT and CDR2 as YYREEE (reference sequence). CDR3 size: 12 residues. The CDR3 loop is CASSHAPDGYTF. CDR3 sequence (DNA): TGTGCCAGCAGCCATGCCCCGGATGGCTACACCTTC.

The rearrangement links TRBV28 to TRBJ1-2; D ambiguous. Trimming pared 3 bases from V and 7 bases from J, leaving 9 bases between. This CDR3 is built from 12 residues. The germline V gene has CDR1 MDHEN and CDR2 SYDVKM. The CDR3 is CASSFAPSGYTF. Written as DNA, the CDR3 is TGTGCCAGCAGTTTCGCCCCTTCTGGCTACACCTTC.

Details on this clone: Other DNA sequences within the sample encode an identical CDR3. The chain employs TRBV28 and TRBJ1-2; 7 nucleotides agree with TRBD1. The trim removed 5 bases at V and 4 bases at J, leaving 4 bases unmatched. This CDR3 contains 13 residues. Germline loops: CDR1 MDHEN, CDR2 SYDVKM. Here the CDR3 DNA reads TGTGCCAGCAGTCCGGACAGGTTCTATGGCTACACCTTC. This codes for CASSPDRFYGYTF.

CDR3 nucleotide sequence: TGCGCCAGCAGAAGGACACCCAAAAACATTCAGTACTTC. Encoded protein: CASRRTPKNIQYF. The V call is TRBV5-1, the J call TRBJ2-4; D may be TRBD1 (5 bases). The CDR3 totals 13 residues. The ends were cut back, 5 bases at V and 2 bases at J, with 8 bases in the middle. Germline loops: CDR1 SGHRS, CDR2 YFSETQ.

The table lists this clone with a few counts. J is TRBJ1-6 and V is TRBV12-2. TRBV12-2 is shown as a pseudogene. The CDR3 runs 15 residues. CDR3 region: CASRCPGAYNSPLHF. CDR3 DNA: TGTGCAAGTCGCTGCCCCGGGGCCTATAATTCACCCCTCCACTTT.

This CDR3 is CASSSGRTYEQYF. The DNA of the CDR3 is TGTGCCAGCAGTTCGGGACGTACCTACGAGCAGTACTTC. The chain is built from TRBV28 and TRBJ2-7; the D call may be TRBD1 or TRBD2 (5 bases each). Germline V CDR1 and CDR2: MDHEN, SYDVKM. V gave up 4 bases and J gave up 2 bases, with 9 bases separating them. The CDR3 has 13 residues.

V gene TRBV14 combines with J gene TRBJ2-3, with D tentatively TRBD1 or TRBD2 (5 bases each). CDR1 and CDR2 from the germline V gene are SGHDN and FVKESK. The CDR3 runs to 15 residues. V dropped 1 base and J dropped 2 bases, with 10 bases sitting between them. CDR3 residues: CASSQGGTYTDTQYF. CDR3 coding DNA: TGTGCCAGCAGCCAAGGGGGGACCTACACAGATACGCAGTATTTT.

V gene TRBV9 combines with J gene TRBJ2-5; perhaps TRBD2 as D (6 bases). V dropped 4 bases and J dropped 4 bases, with 20 bases sitting between them. The germline gives CDR1 SGDLS, CDR2 YYNGEE. The CDR3 consists of 16 residues. The CDR3 spells CASSPRRQAGGETQYF. In nucleotides, the CDR3 is TGTGCCAGCAGCCCCCGCCGCCAAGCGGGTGGAGAGACCCAGTACTTC.

Of note for this clone: Other DNA variants within this sample encode the same CDR3. This chain joins TRBV5-1 and TRBJ1-5; maybe TRBD1 (6 bases). CDR1 is SGHRS, CDR2 YFSETQ, per germline. CDR3 length: 17 residues. The germline V and J ends were trimmed by 0 bases and 2 bases, with 15 bases remaining between them. The CDR3 DNA sequence: TGCGCCAGCAGCTTGGTTCCGGCAGGGGATGGCAATCAGCCCCAGCATTTT. This codes for CASSLVPAGDGNQPQHF.

The chain carries TRBV5-1 and TRBJ2-7; 12 nucleotides agree with TRBD2. The germline gives CDR1 SGHRS, CDR2 YFSETQ. V lost 3 bases to trimming and J lost 6 bases; unmatched junction nucleotides: 7. The CDR3 is 15 residues long. Written as DNA, the CDR3 is TGCGCCAGCAGCTCGACTAGCGGGGGAGTCGGCGAGCAGTACTTC. This translates into CASSSTSGGVGEQYF.

This clone was picked up a small number of times. This chain links TRBV10-3 with TRBJ2-2, with a weak D call TRBD2 (6 bases). The CDR3 is made up of 19 amino acids. Germline values: CDR1 ENHRY, CDR2 SYGVKD. V shed 6 bases and J shed 0 bases, with 23 bases lying between them. The CDR3 loop is CAISAASGRRDSNTGELFF. The DNA of the CDR3 is TGTGCCATCAGCGCGGCTTCCGGGCGGAGGGATTCGAACACCGGGGAGCTGTTTTTT.

V and J are TRBV10-3 and TRBJ1-3, with D possibly matching TRBD1 (5 bases). The CDR3 is made up of 16 amino acids. The V and J ends lost 5 bases and 2 bases respectively, with 16 bases between them. CDR1 is ENHRY, CDR2 SYGVKD, per germline. The CDR3 DNA is TGTGCCATCAGTTCGGGACCCCTGGAGGCTGGAAACACCATATATTTT. It specifies CAISSGPLEAGNTIYF.

The chain employs TRBV6-5 and TRBJ2-3, with TRBD1 as a possible D gene (6 bases). V lost 6 bases to trimming and J lost 5 bases, with 15 bases between them. This CDR3 comprises 14 residues. Germline assignment: CDR1 MNHEY and CDR2 SVGAGI. CDR3 coding DNA: TGTGCCAGCAGCAAACAGGGAAATGGAGATACGCAGTATTTT. Its protein is CASSKQGNGDTQYF.

The chain recombines TRBV30 with TRBJ2-3; TRBD2 matches at 13 bases. The CDR3 is 15 residues long. With V trimmed by 5 bases and J by 6 bases, 8 bases remained unmatched. CDR1 and CDR2 (germline): GTSNPN, SVGIG (reference sequence). The CDR3 region is CAWGTSGINRDTQYF. Written as DNA, the CDR3 is TGTGCCTGGGGGACTAGCGGGATTAATCGGGATACGCAGTATTTT.